The entry below describes one T cell receptor beta chain. This record belongs to a study of blood T cell repertoires in COVID-19. TCRdb keeps only in-frame clones here, not all; method: immunoSEQ multiplex PCR. This sample has about 370,000 clones; about 90% occur once, and the top ten carry about 7%. Material for sequencing was peripheral blood. This receptor was taken from a man between 18 and 35 years old with active or convalescent COVID-19.

Written as DNA, the CDR3 is TGTGCCAGCAGATCTAAGGACAGGTACACAGATACGCAGTATTTT. Translating it yields CASRSKDRYTDTQYF. The chain combines TRBV5-5 with TRBJ2-3; 7 bases are shared with TRBD1. The ends lost 5 bases at V and 2 bases at J; junction bases unmatched: 8. CDR3 size: 15 residues. CDR1 SGHKS and CDR2 YYEKEE come from the germline V gene (reference sequence).